This T cell receptor beta chain was found in a study of T cell repertoires in cytomegalovirus infection. Study details: Recently described HLA-C-restricted plus well-studied HLA-B-restricted CMV epitopes were used. Public TCR beta signatures indicated both CMV infection and matching HLA type. Study-wide results and limits: Across the ex vivo response, the dominant clonotypes were HLA-C-restricted CMV-specific TCR beta clonotypes. CMV carriers with the relevant HLA were identified by cumulative public TCR beta family frequency.

TCRdb itself ran the reads through MiXCR, one entry per CDR3 protein. This table has more than 45,000 distinct CDR3 sequences, over 15% appearing once. Comments on this clonotype: Antigen specificity is unknown.

The CDR3 sequence is 17 residues long. V shed 5 bases and J 2 bases; nucleotides not matched to a gene: 10. Germline V gene lookup returns CDR1 SGHTA and CDR2 FQGNSA. The sequences come from CD8+ T cells from cultured PBMCs, collected from culture after CMV antigen stimulation. V and J are TRBV7-2 and TRBJ2-3; 10 positions agree with TRBD2. This TCR derives from a human donor in good health (CMV status not recorded). Some clones in this sample may be carry-over from other donors' samples. CDR3 protein: CASSGRTSGFNTDTQYF. As DNA, the CDR3 is TGTGCCAGCAGCGGCCGGACTAGCGGATTTAACACAGATACGCAGTATTTT.